These 24 T cell receptor beta chains came from one sample sequenced in a study of tissue T cells after allogeneic stem cell transplantation. Sequencing was performed with immunoSEQ multiplex PCR; in TCRdb, only in-frame clones are kept and a portion is missing. Of some 8,000 clones in the sample, 37% were seen once. Time point given: mouse harvest day 14 after allogeneic transplant. Tail vein injection delivered 10^7 T-cell-depleted bone marrow cells and 10^6 splenic CD5+ T cells. The sequenced material came from skin. The receptors stem from a female BALB/c mouse given C57BL/6 T cells with graft-versus-host disease after an allogeneic hematopoietic cell transplant.

Regarding this clone: The listed genes are named as in mouse. From the germline J gene comes the end of the CDR3, since the read stops 1 residue before it. The chain combines TRBV26 with TRBJ2-4; tentative D call: TRBD2 (6 bases). This CDR3 is built from 13 residues. V lost 4 bases to trimming and J lost 3 bases, with 8 bases between them. Germline V gene sequence: CDR1 KGHPV, CDR2 FQNQEV (reference sequence). The CDR3 sequence: CASSHGGQNTLYF. The CDR3 DNA, read in part, is TGTGCCAGCAGTCACGGGGGGCAAAACACCTTGTAC.

This clone is medium-sized in the sample. The gene symbols are mouse symbols. The read comes to an end 1 residue before the CDR3 does, leaving the germline J gene to fill in the end. The chain combines TRBV19 with TRBJ2-7; 9 bases agree with TRBD2. The germline V gene encodes CDR1 FNHDT and CDR2 SITEND (reference sequence). The CDR3 has 15 amino acids. V lost 2 bases, J lost 3 bases, and 6 bases stayed unmatched. The CDR3 DNA, read in part, is TGTGCCAGCAGTATCCCGGGACTGGGTCTCTATGAACAGTAC. Its translation: CASSIPGLGLYEQY. The whole CDR3 protein reads CASSIPGLGLYEQYF. The variable domain in full, with the rest retrieved from reference TRBV19 and TRBJ2-7, is GGIITQTPKFLIGQEGQKLTLKCQQNFNHDTMYWYRQDSGKGLRLIYYSITENDLQKGDLSEGYDASREKKSSFSLTVTSAQKNEMAVFLCASSIPGLGLYEQYFGPGTRLTVL.

For this clone: Mouse gene names apply. The read terminates 1 residue before the CDR3 end, so the remaining end is supplied by the germline J gene. The rearrangement joins TRBV12-2 to TRBJ2-4; 8 positions match TRBD2. V trimming: 0 bases; J trimming: 1 base; junction bases outside the gene matches: 5. Germline-derived CDR1 and CDR2 are SGHLS and HYDKME. The CDR3 contains 16 residues. Partial CDR3 DNA: TGTGCCAGCTCTCTCGGGCTGGGGGGTGGTCAAAACACCTTGTAC. Translating it yields CASSLGLGGGQNTLY. In full, the CDR3 is CASSLGLGGGQNTLYF.

This clone has more than one count but fewer than ten. The genes and germline here are from mouse. The sequenced fragment ends 1 residue before the CDR3 boundary, so the rest is inferred from the germline J gene. The chain has TRBV26 and TRBJ2-3, with D maybe TRBD1 (6 bases). Looked up from germline, CDR1 is KGHPV and CDR2 is FQNQEV (reference sequence). The V gene lost 8 bases and the J gene lost 0 bases, with 9 bases spanning the gap. The length of the CDR3 is 13 residues. The part of the CDR3 DNA that was read is TGTGCCAGCTGCAGGGGTAGTGCAGAAACGCTGTAT. Amino acid sequence: CASCRGSAETLY. The entire CDR3 protein is CASCRGSAETLYF.

Concerning this clone: Germline and genes: mouse. Coverage ceases 1 residue before the CDR3 finishes, and the germline J gene fills in the end. The genes are TRBV12-2 and TRBJ2-4; 8 positions match TRBD2. With 2 bases clipped from V and 4 bases from J, the junction kept 1 base outside the gene matches. The CDR3 is made up of 13 amino acids. CDR1 and CDR2 from the germline V gene are SGHLS and HYDKME. Incomplete CDR3 DNA: TGTGCCAGCTCTCCGGGACTGGAAAACACCTTGTAC. Amino acids: CASSPGLENTLY. The whole CDR3 protein is CASSPGLENTLYF.

By sample share, this clone is medium-sized. Germline and genes: mouse. The CDR3 end is not reached by the read, which stops 1 residue before it; the germline J gene fills it in. The same CDR3 also results from other DNA sequences found in this sample. V usage is TRBV26 and J usage is TRBJ1-1, with D unresolved. This CDR3 is 13 amino acids long. Trimming removed 2 bases at V and 1 base at J, with 5 bases between. CDR1 is KGHPV, CDR2 FQNQEV, per germline (reference sequence). The chain's CDR3 is CASSLRGNTEVFF. Incomplete CDR3 DNA: TGTGCCAGCAGTCTGCGGGGAAACACAGAAGTCTTC.

As concerns this clone: Mouse germline and gene names are used. The read is 1 residue too short to cover the CDR3 end, so that end is filled in from the germline J gene. Other DNA sequences in this sample translate to the same CDR3. The chain is built from TRBV26 and TRBJ2-7; tentatively, D is TRBD1 (6 bases). Trimming took off 3 bases at V and 4 bases at J, with 10 bases between the two ends. Germline V gene lookup returns CDR1 KGHPV and CDR2 FQNQEV (reference sequence). This CDR3 contains 13 residues. The part of the CDR3 DNA that was read is TGTGCCAGCAGTCTATTGGGACAATATGAACAGTAC. Its translation: CASSLLGQYEQY. In full, the CDR3 reads CASSLLGQYEQYF. Complete variable domain (other parts from reference TRBV26 and TRBJ2-7): NSKVIQTPRYLVKGQGQKAKMRCIPEKGHPVVFWYQQNKNNEFKFLINFQNQEVLQQIDMTEKRFSAECPSNSPCSLEIQSSEAGDSALYLCASSLLGQYEQYFGPGTRLTVL.

For this clone: Gene names follow the mouse nomenclature. The read terminates 1 residue ahead of where the CDR3 ends, so the germline J gene completes it. The V call is TRBV26, the J call TRBJ2-3; D unresolved. CDR1 KGHPV and CDR2 FQNQEV come from the germline V gene (reference sequence). The V gene lost 4 bases and the J gene lost 0 bases, with 5 bases spanning the gap. This CDR3 contains 13 residues. Partial CDR3 DNA: TGTGCCAGCAGTCGATTTAGTGCAGAAACGCTGTAT. Its translation is CASSRFSAETLY. The entire CDR3 is CASSRFSAETLYF.

Points on this clone: The genes and germline here are from mouse. The read comes to an end 1 residue before the CDR3 does, leaving the germline J gene to fill in the end. The V gene is TRBV31, the J gene TRBJ1-3; no clear D. V lost 0 bases, J lost 0 bases, and 6 bases lay in between. CDR3 size: 14 residues. Germline CDR1 and CDR2: GKSSPN and SITVG. CDR3 amino acids: CAWSLDNSGNTLYF. The sequenced CDR3 bases are TGTGCCTGGAGTCTCGACAATTCTGGAAATACGCTCTAT.

This clone was seen only once. The gene symbols are mouse symbols. The CDR3 is CASSLDSSQNTLYF. Partial CDR3 DNA: TGTGCCAGCAGTCTCGACAGTAGTCAAAACACCTTGTAC. The chain joins TRBV26 to TRBJ2-4; the D gene is possibly TRBD1 (5 bases). The read stops 1 residue short of the end of the CDR3; the missing end is completed from the germline J gene. V was pared by 3 bases and J by 0 bases, with 7 bases between. This CDR3 has 14 amino acids. Germline V gene data show CDR1 as KGHPV and CDR2 as FQNQEV (reference sequence).

In this sample, this clone is medium-sized. The gene symbols are mouse symbols. Sequencing ends 1 residue short of the CDR3 end; the germline J gene provides the rest. V is TRBV23 and J is TRBJ2-2; TRBD2 reflects the table's D call only, with no check against the DNA. The CDR3 consists of 16 residues. Germline CDR1 is KGHTA and CDR2 is FQNQQP. The CDR3 here is CSSSLGLGRNTGQLYF. Partial CDR3 DNA: TGCTCCAGCAGTCTCGGACTGGGGAGAAACACCGGGCAGCTCTAC.

A word on this clone: Here the gene names and germline are mouse. Read sequence stops 1 residue before the CDR3 end, and the germline J gene provides the missing end. The chain couples TRBV26 to TRBJ1-3; D possibly corresponds to TRBD1 (5 bases). The CDR3 has 15 residues. Germline-derived CDR1 and CDR2 are KGHPV and FQNQEV (reference sequence). The V end lost 2 bases, the J end lost 0 bases, and 8 bases lay between the germline ends. Partial CDR3 DNA: TGTGCCAGCAGTCTGGGGGCCTTTTCTGGAAATACGCTCTAT. Protein: CASSLGAFSGNTLY. The entire CDR3 protein reads CASSLGAFSGNTLYF. The complete variable domain, with remaining parts taken from reference TRBV26 and TRBJ1-3, reads NSKVIQTPRYLVKGQGQKAKMRCIPEKGHPVVFWYQQNKNNEFKFLINFQNQEVLQQIDMTEKRFSAECPSNSPCSLEIQSSEAGDSALYLCASSLGAFSGNTLYFGEGSRLIVV.

Concerning this clone: Genes and germline come from the mouse. The read falls 1 residue short of the CDR3 end, and the missing part is taken from the germline J gene. V gene TRBV26 combines with J gene TRBJ1-6, with 7 bases lining up with TRBD1. TRBJ1-6 is designated an ORF whose function remains uncertain. Germline loops: CDR1 KGHPV, CDR2 FQNQEV (reference sequence). The V and J ends lost 3 bases and 7 bases, in that order; junction bases with no gene match: 6. The CDR3 has 15 residues. CDR3 protein: CASSLSGQINSPLYF. Incomplete CDR3 DNA: TGTGCCAGCAGTCTTTCGGGACAGATAAATTCGCCCCTCTAC.

As for this clone: Germline and genes here are mouse. The sequence runs out 1 residue before the end of the CDR3; the remainder is reconstructed from the germline J gene. This chain joins TRBV19 and TRBJ2-5; tentative D call: TRBD1 (6 bases). This CDR3 region has 15 residues. The ends were cut back, 7 bases at V and 0 bases at J, with 15 bases in the middle. Germline lookup yields CDR1 FNHDT and CDR2 SITEND (reference sequence). The CDR3 bases that were read are TGTGCCAGCCAAGCCCCGGACAGTAACCAAGACACCCAGTAC. Translation gives CASQAPDSNQDTQY. The complete CDR3 reads CASQAPDSNQDTQYF.

A remark on this clone: Germline and genes: mouse. The CDR3 end is not reached by the read, which stops 1 residue before it; the germline J gene fills it in. This chain connects TRBV26 to TRBJ1-2; D remains unclear. Germline V CDR1 and CDR2: KGHPV, FQNQEV (reference sequence). The CDR3 sequence is 13 residues long. Trimming left V 5 bases short and J 4 bases short, with 11 bases between. This CDR3 reads CASSFRVSSDYTF. The CDR3 DNA, read in part, is TGTGCCAGCAGTTTCCGGGTTTCCTCCGACTACACC.

This clone is medium-sized (0.01 to 0.1%) within its sample. Gene and germline names: mouse. The read comes to an end 1 residue before the CDR3 does, leaving the germline J gene to fill in the end. V is TRBV26 and J is TRBJ1-3, with D possibly TRBD1 on 5 matching bases. Trimming pared 0 bases from V and 4 bases from J, leaving 10 bases between. Looked up from germline, CDR1 is KGHPV and CDR2 is FQNQEV (reference sequence). The CDR3 consists of 15 residues. CDR3 region: CASSLSGAGGNTLYF. The covered CDR3 bases are TGTGCCAGCAGTCTGTCCGGGGCTGGGGGAAATACGCTCTAT.

This clone counts as medium-sized. Relative to the germline gene, one junction end is altered; a read error may explain this. Germline and genes: mouse. The read ends 1 residue early relative to the CDR3; the germline J gene fills the gap. The chain employs TRBV26 and TRBJ1-1; the D is unclear. Looked up from germline, CDR1 is KGHPV and CDR2 is FQNQEV (reference sequence). The CDR3 sequence is 12 residues long. The sequenced part of the CDR3 DNA is TGTGCCAGCAGTCAGGAGAAGACAGAAGTCTTC. This sequence encodes CASSQEKTEVF. The whole CDR3 region reads CASSQEKTEVFF.

This clone was detected only once. The genes and germline here are from mouse. The read gets to within 1 residue of the CDR3 end, and the germline J gene fills in the rest. The V gene is TRBV13-1, the J gene TRBJ2-7; a weak D match, TRBD1 (6 bases). CDR3 size: 11 residues. Germline V gene lookup returns CDR1 NSHNY and CDR2 SYGAGN. V lost 5 bases and J 4 bases, leaving 7 bases between the germline ends. The CDR3 loop reads CASRGQYEQYF. The part of the CDR3 DNA that was read is TGTGCCAGCAGAGGACAGTATGAACAGTAC.

In this sample, this clone turned up a few times. The listed genes are named as in mouse. The read halts 1 residue ahead of the CDR3 end, with the missing end drawn from the germline J gene. This chain links TRBV5 with TRBJ2-7; maybe TRBD2 (5 bases). The length of the CDR3 is 14 residues. V lost 1 base, J lost 1 base, and 8 bases lay in between. CDR1 and CDR2 from the germline V gene are LGHNA and YNLKQL (reference sequence). The CDR3 here is CASSQAWESYEQYF. CDR3 DNA, as far as it was read: TGTGCCAGCAGCCAAGCCTGGGAGTCCTATGAACAGTAC.

About this clone itself: All gene names here are mouse names. The DNA ends 1 residue before the CDR3 does, and the rest of the CDR3 is filled in from the germline J gene. The V gene is TRBV31, the J gene TRBJ2-1; 9 bases line up with TRBD2. This CDR3 is built from 12 residues. Germline CDR1 reads GKSSPN; CDR2 reads SITVG. Germline trimming cut 4 bases from V and 5 bases from J; bases unmatched to any gene: 0. The sequenced CDR3 bases are TGTGCCTGGAACTGGGGGGATGCTGAGCAGTTC. Translation gives CAWNWGDAEQF. The complete CDR3 sequence is CAWNWGDAEQFF.

With regard to this clone: Gene and germline names: mouse. From the germline J gene comes the end of the CDR3, since the read stops 1 residue before it. The gene calls are TRBV15 and TRBJ1-4, with D perhaps matching TRBD1 (5 bases). Trimming took off 5 bases at V and 0 bases at J, with 7 bases between the two ends. The CDR3 covers 14 residues. Per germline, CDR1 SGHND and CDR2 FRSKSL. The CDR3 is CASSRDLSNERLFF. CDR3 bases read: TGTGCCAGCAGTCGGGACCTTTCCAACGAAAGATTATTT.

With respect to this clone: Mouse names are used for the genes. With the read ending 1 residue before the CDR3 end, the germline J gene is used to fill in that end. The chain carries TRBV1 and TRBJ1-1; TRBD1 agrees at 9 bases. The CDR3 extends over 14 amino acids. Trimming cost V 3 bases and J 6 bases; bases outside gene matches: 5. Germline V gene data show CDR1 as NSQYPW and CDR2 as LRSPGD (reference sequence). The covered CDR3 bases are TGCACCTGCAGTGCGCGACAGGGGGGGCCAGAAGTCTTC. This sequence encodes CTCSARQGGPEVF. The CDR3 in its entirety is CTCSARQGGPEVFF.

This clone was recorded a few times. Germline and genes: mouse. The read falls 1 residue short of the CDR3 end, and the missing part is taken from the germline J gene. The V and J genes are TRBV13-2 and TRBJ1-5; weak D call: TRBD1 (6 bases). The V gene lost 4 bases and the J gene lost 0 bases, with 11 bases spanning the gap. This CDR3 has 15 residues. Per the germline V gene, CDR1 is NNHNN and CDR2 is SYGAGS (reference sequence). The DNA read from the CDR3 is TGTGCCAGCGGTACCGGGACACATAACAACCAGGCTCCGCTT. Amino acid sequence: CASGTGTHNNQAPL. The whole CDR3 region reads CASGTGTHNNQAPLF.

This clone was counted between two and nine times. Mouse gene names apply. The read ends 1 residue shy of where the CDR3 ends; the end is completed using the germline J gene. The genes are TRBV20 and TRBJ2-5, with 12 nucleotides matching TRBD2. The CDR3 extends over 16 amino acids. V was pared by 4 bases and J by 2 bases, with 7 bases of the junction left unmatched. Germline V gene lookup returns CDR1 GFQATS and CDR2 STVNSAI. CDR3: CGATDWGGAGQDTQYF. CDR3 DNA, as far as it was read: TGTGGTGCTACAGACTGGGGGGGCGCGGGCCAAGACACCCAGTAC. The full variable domain, completed using reference TRBV20 and TRBJ2-5, is GALVYQYPRRTICKSGTSMRMECQAVGFQATSVAWYRQSPQKTFELIALSTVNSAIKYEQNFTQEKFPISHPNLSFSSMTVLNAYLEDRGLYLCGATDWGGAGQDTQYFGPGTRLLVL.